A single sample is the source of the 28 T cell receptor beta chains below, sequenced in a study of identifying expanded T cells in peripheral blood. Here immunoSEQ multiplex PCR was the method, and the copy in TCRdb shows in-frame clones only, minus some. The profile shows around 95,000 clones, around 90% of them singletons. The sequenced material came from blood. The receptor set was obtained from a person aged 18-70 years in good health.

This clone was recorded once. The J gene is TRBJ1-1, the V gene TRBV19; D call uncertain. Trimming left V 4 bases short and J 7 bases short, with 7 bases between. CDR3 length equals 11 residues. Germline-derived CDR1 and CDR2 are LNHDA and SQIVND (reference sequence). CDR3 loop: CASSNEVEAFF. As DNA, the CDR3 is TGTGCCAGTAGTAATGAAGTTGAAGCTTTCTTT.

The chain combines TRBV6-6 with TRBJ2-7, with D perhaps matching TRBD2 (5 bases). V shed 5 bases and J shed 6 bases, with 17 bases lying between them. The CDR3 runs to 14 residues. The germline V gene encodes CDR1 MNHNY and CDR2 SVGAGI (reference sequence). As DNA, the CDR3 is TGTGCCAGCAGTGTCGGGGAGACCTTATCCGAGCAGTACTTC. This codes for CASSVGETLSEQYF.

Turning to this clone: The sample carries other DNA sequences with the same CDR3. CDR3 bases: TGTGCCAGCAGCTACCGCGGGAGTGGGGAGACCCAGTACTTC. This sequence encodes CASSYRGSGETQYF. This sequence joins TRBV7-2 and TRBJ2-5, with TRBD2 matching 7 bases. Germline lookup yields CDR1 SGHTA and CDR2 FQGNSA. Unmatched junction bases numbered 7, after V lost 4 bases and J lost 5 bases. CDR3 length: 14 amino acids. The variable domain in full, with the rest retrieved from reference TRBV7-2 and TRBJ2-5, is GAGVSQSPSNKVTEKGKDVELRCDPISGHTALYWYRQSLGQGLEFLIYFQGNSAPDKSGLPSDRFSAERTGGSVSTLTIQRTQQEDSAVYLCASSYRGSGETQYFGPGTRLLVL.

The chain links TRBV6-1 to TRBJ2-7; 8 bases agree with TRBD1. Germline-derived CDR1 and CDR2 are MNHNS and SASEGT. The CDR3 is 17 residues long. V was clipped by 2 bases and J by 1 base; unmatched bases: 10. In DNA form, the CDR3 reads TGTGCCAGCAGTGAATCCGGACAGGGAACCATATCCTACGAGCAGTACTTC. Amino acids: CASSESGQGTISYEQYF.

The chain combines TRBV6-5 with TRBJ2-7; tentative D call: TRBD1 (6 bases). The CDR3 runs 15 residues. V lost 0 bases and J lost 0, with 9 bases in between. Germline assignment: CDR1 MNHEY and CDR2 SVGAGI. The DNA of the CDR3 is TGTGCCAGCAGTTACTCTTCAGGGGTCTCCTACGAGCAGTACTTC. It translates to CASSYSSGVSYEQYF.

The rearrangement uses TRBV27 and TRBJ2-5; D unresolved. The CDR3 loop spans 11 amino acids. Germline values: CDR1 MNHEY, CDR2 SMNVEV (reference sequence). The ends were cut back, 7 bases at V and 1 base at J, with 4 bases in the middle. The CDR3 here is CASIPQETQYF. The CDR3 DNA reads TGTGCCAGCATCCCCCAAGAGACCCAGTACTTC.

V gene TRBV5-1 combines with J gene TRBJ1-1, with D tentatively TRBD1 (5 bases). The V end was cut by 3 bases, the J end by 2 bases, with 8 bases between. The CDR3 runs 13 residues. Germline V gene lookup returns CDR1 SGHRS and CDR2 YFSETQ. The CDR3 loop is CASSSRENTEAFF. Here the CDR3 DNA reads TGCGCCAGCAGCTCCAGGGAAAACACTGAAGCTTTCTTT.

This rearrangement joins TRBV10-2 to TRBJ1-1, with TRBD1 identical over 7 bases. Germline assignment: CDR1 WSHSY and CDR2 SAAADI. The V segment lost 4 bases and the J segment 1 base; nucleotides outside the gene matches: 3. This CDR3 contains 14 residues. CDR3 bases: TGCGCCAGCAGTGGACGGACAGGGAACACTGAAGCTTTCTTT. The encoded protein is CASSGRTGNTEAFF.

The genes are TRBV27 and TRBJ1-2, with a possible D match to TRBD1 (5 bases). Trimming pared 2 bases from V and 5 bases from J, leaving 15 bases between. The CDR3 has 15 residues. CDR1 is MNHEY, CDR2 SMNVEV, per germline (reference sequence). Here the CDR3 reads CASSLTPWGGYGYTF. CDR3 DNA: TGTGCCAGCAGTTTAACCCCGTGGGGGGGATATGGCTACACCTTC.

The chain joins TRBV6-4 to TRBJ1-2; D not resolved. CDR3 length equals 12 residues. Germline CDR1 reads MRHNA; CDR2 reads SNTAGT. V lost 3 bases to trimming and J lost 0 bases, with 2 bases between them. This CDR3 reads CASSDTNYGYTF. The CDR3 region has the DNA TGTGCCAGCAGTGATACTAACTATGGCTACACCTTC.

The chain is built from TRBV2 and TRBJ1-4; D uncertain. Trimming stripped 1 base from V and 0 bases from J, with 12 bases between. The CDR3 sequence is 17 residues long. In germline, CDR1 is SNHLY, CDR2 FYNNEI. The CDR3 DNA reads as TGTGCCAGCAGTGAAGTGGGAGGAATTTCAACTAATGAAAAACTGTTTTTT. As protein: CASSEVGGISTNEKLFF.

The V gene is TRBV6-5, the J gene TRBJ1-5, with unresolved D. The CDR3 sequence is 13 residues long. V dropped 0 bases and J dropped 5 bases, with 5 bases sitting between them. Germline V gives CDR1 MNHEY, CDR2 SVGAGI. The CDR3 nucleotides read TGTGCCAGCAGTTACTCCTCGGATCAGCCCCAGCATTTT. This sequence encodes CASSYSSDQPQHF.

This clone was seen a handful of times. V usage is TRBV4-2 and J usage is TRBJ1-6; D ambiguous. Looked up from germline, CDR1 is LGHNA and CDR2 is YNFKEQ. Trimming removed 0 bases at V and 6 bases at J, with 15 bases between. The CDR3 contains 17 residues. CDR3 amino acids: CASSQEVRINGNSPLHF. Here the CDR3 DNA reads TGTGCCAGCAGCCAAGAGGTTAGGATCAATGGTAATTCACCCCTCCACTTT.

This clone showed up just once. The chain recombines TRBV27 with TRBJ2-3; maybe TRBD2 (6 bases). Trimming took 2 bases from V and 5 from J, leaving 14 bases between them. There are 15 residues in the CDR3. Germline-derived CDR1 and CDR2 are MNHEY and SMNVEV (reference sequence). The CDR3 coding sequence is TGTGCCAGCAGTTTAAGGCGGTACGGGGGAGATACGCAGTATTTT. Its protein is CASSLRRYGGDTQYF.

Of note for this clone: Its ends do not fully match the called genes, so a read error is possible. The chain is built from TRBV5-4 and TRBJ2-7; D is unclear. The CDR3 loop spans 15 amino acids. Germline CDR1 and CDR2: SGHNT and YYREEE (reference sequence). The chain's CDR3 is CASSQDSGPYYEQYF. CDR3 DNA: TGCGCCAGCAGCCAAGATAGTGGGCCCTACTACGAGCAGTACTTC.

The rearrangement joins TRBV5-6 to TRBJ2-7; D remains ambiguous. From germline, CDR1 is SGHDT and CDR2 YYEEEE. Trimming left V 4 bases short and J 3 bases short, with 20 bases between. The length of the CDR3 is 16 residues. The CDR3 spells CASSPTGPSGVYEQYF. The CDR3 nucleotides read TGTGCCAGCAGCCCGACGGGTCCTAGTGGTGTCTACGAGCAGTACTTC.

This chain joins TRBV4-2 and TRBJ1-2; D is undetermined. Germline V gene data show CDR1 as LGHNA and CDR2 as YNFKEQ. Deletions cut 4 bases from V and 6 bases from J, with 15 bases between. There are 14 residues in the CDR3. The CDR3 nucleotides read TGTGCCAGCAGCCCTCGGGGAAACGGGGATGGCTACACCTTC. Translation gives CASSPRGNGDGYTF.

V gene TRBV2 combines with J gene TRBJ2-3; 8 bases fit TRBD2. From germline, CDR1 is SNHLY and CDR2 FYNNEI. The CDR3 spans 15 residues. V lost 4 bases to trimming and J lost 5 bases; unmatched junction nucleotides: 8. The CDR3 spells CASSVERGPGDTQYF. The CDR3 nucleotides are TGTGCCAGCAGTGTAGAGCGGGGGCCCGGAGATACGCAGTATTTT.

The chain couples TRBV5-1 to TRBJ1-3; possible D gene TRBD1, 5 bases. Per the germline V gene, CDR1 is SGHRS and CDR2 is YFSETQ. Trimming left V 2 bases short and J 4 bases short, with 10 bases between. The CDR3 is made up of 14 amino acids. The CDR3 reads CASSFRGEGNTIYF. The CDR3 DNA reads TGCGCCAGCAGCTTTAGGGGCGAGGGAAACACCATATATTTT.

V usage is TRBV27 and J usage is TRBJ2-3; the match to TRBD1 covers 10 bases. The J segment lost 3 bases and the V segment lost 2 bases, leaving 2 bases of the junction unmatched. The CDR3 is made up of 15 amino acids. Germline lookup yields CDR1 MNHEY and CDR2 SMNVEV (reference sequence). This chain's CDR3 is CASSLEGQGTDTQYF. CDR3 nucleotides: TGTGCCAGCAGTTTAGAGGGACAGGGGACAGATACGCAGTATTTT.

Of note for this clone: Other DNA sequences in this specimen translate into the identical CDR3. This chain connects TRBV30 to TRBJ1-1; D perhaps matches TRBD1 (5 bases). Trimming pared 2 bases from V and 6 bases from J, leaving 7 bases between. Germline lookup yields CDR1 GTSNPN and CDR2 SVGIG (reference sequence). The CDR3 loop spans 11 amino acids. The CDR3 coding sequence is TGTGCCTGGAGTCCGGGGGCTGAAGCTTTCTTT. Translating it yields CAWSPGAEAFF.

The V and J genes are TRBV7-8 and TRBJ2-1; D is perhaps TRBD1 or TRBD2 (5 bases each). V dropped 1 base and J dropped 7 bases, with 14 bases sitting between them. CDR1 is SGHVS and CDR2 is FQNEAQ in the germline V gene. The length of the CDR3 is 15 residues. The CDR3 loop is CASSLDRTGRNEQFF. Written as DNA, the CDR3 is TGTGCCAGCAGCTTAGACCGGACGGGGCGGAATGAGCAGTTCTTC.

V and J are TRBV7-6 and TRBJ2-3, with D unresolved. Germline lookup yields CDR1 SGHVS and CDR2 FNYEAQ. This CDR3 has 13 amino acids. V lost 1 base and J lost 4, with 6 bases in between. CDR3 in amino acids: CASSLGSPDTQYF. CDR3 in DNA: TGTGCCAGCAGCTTAGGGTCTCCAGATACGCAGTATTTT. Full variable domain (remainder filled in from reference TRBV7-6 and TRBJ2-3): GAGVSQSPRYKVTKRGQDVALRCDPISGHVSLYWYRQALGQGPEFLTYFNYEAQQDKSGLPNDRFSAERPEGSISTLTIQRTEQRDSAMYRCASSLGSPDTQYFGPGTRLTVL.

This clone was found once. V gene TRBV6-5 combines with J gene TRBJ2-7, with 13 positions matching TRBD2. Germline-derived CDR1 and CDR2 are MNHEY and SVGAGI. The trim removed 4 bases at V and 2 bases at J, leaving 2 bases unmatched. The CDR3 covers 15 residues. CDR3 sequence: CASSSGTSGTYEQYF. The CDR3 nucleotides are TGTGCCAGCAGTTCCGGGACTAGCGGGACCTACGAGCAGTACTTC.

The V and J genes are TRBV7-2 and TRBJ2-3, with 7 bases matching TRBD2. Germline V CDR1 and CDR2: SGHTA, FQGNSA. V dropped 1 base and J dropped 2; count of bases not matched to a gene: 6. The CDR3 is 16 amino acids. The DNA for the CDR3 is TGTGCCAGCAGCTTAGGCGGGAGAGGGGACACAGATACGCAGTATTTT. Protein product: CASSLGGRGDTDTQYF. The full variable domain, in which reference TRBV7-2 and TRBJ2-3 provide the parts outside the CDR3, is GAGVSQSPSNKVTEKGKDVELRCDPISGHTALYWYRQSLGQGLEFLIYFQGNSAPDKSGLPSDRFSAERTGGSVSTLTIQRTQQEDSAVYLCASSLGGRGDTDTQYFGPGTRLTVL.

This chain connects TRBV11-3 to TRBJ2-7; D not certain. Trimming stripped 1 base from V and 4 bases from J, with 8 bases between. The CDR3 consists of 13 residues. From germline, CDR1 is SGHNT and CDR2 YENEEA. The CDR3 region is CASSLGDGYEQYF. CDR3 nucleotide sequence: TGTGCCAGCAGCTTAGGGGATGGGTACGAGCAGTACTTC.

The rearrangement uses TRBV29-1 and TRBJ2-1; 8 bases match TRBD2. V gave up 4 bases and J gave up 2 bases; unmatched junction bases: 4. This CDR3 has 14 amino acids. Germline V gene data show CDR1 as SQVTM and CDR2 as ANQGSEA. The CDR3: CSVGLLAAYNEQFF. The CDR3 nucleotides are TGCAGCGTTGGGTTACTAGCGGCCTACAATGAGCAGTTCTTC.

The chain couples TRBV11-2 to TRBJ2-1; D ambiguous. The CDR3 has 15 amino acids. CDR1 is SGHAT, CDR2 FQNNGV, per germline. The ends were cut back, 5 bases at V and 8 bases at J, with 19 bases in the middle. The CDR3 sequence: CASSRDNWRPYEQFF. The DNA for the CDR3 is TGTGCCAGCAGCCGTGACAACTGGCGCCCTTATGAGCAGTTCTTC. Complete variable domain (other parts from reference TRBV11-2 and TRBJ2-1): EAGVAQSPRYKIIEKRQSVAFWCNPISGHATLYWYQQILGQGPKLLIQFQNNGVVDDSQLPKDRFSAERLKGVDSTLKIQPAKLEDSAVYLCASSRDNWRPYEQFFGPGTRLTVL.